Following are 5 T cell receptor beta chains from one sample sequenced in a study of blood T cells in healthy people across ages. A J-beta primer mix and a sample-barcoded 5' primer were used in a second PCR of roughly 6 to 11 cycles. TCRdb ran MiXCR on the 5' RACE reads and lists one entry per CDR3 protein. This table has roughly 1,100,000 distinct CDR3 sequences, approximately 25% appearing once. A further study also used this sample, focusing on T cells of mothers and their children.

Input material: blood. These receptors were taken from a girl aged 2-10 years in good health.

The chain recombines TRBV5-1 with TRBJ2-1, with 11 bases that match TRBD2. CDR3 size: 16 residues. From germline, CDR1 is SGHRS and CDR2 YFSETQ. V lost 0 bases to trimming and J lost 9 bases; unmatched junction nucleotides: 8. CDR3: CASSLVPGLAVLEQFF. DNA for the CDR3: TGCGCCAGCAGCTTGGTCCCGGGACTAGCGGTCCTTGAGCAGTTCTTC.

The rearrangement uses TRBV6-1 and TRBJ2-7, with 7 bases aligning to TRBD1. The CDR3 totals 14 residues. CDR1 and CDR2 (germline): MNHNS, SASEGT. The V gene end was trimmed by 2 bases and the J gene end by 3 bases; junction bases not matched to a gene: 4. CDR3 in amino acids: CASSEIGTDYEQYF. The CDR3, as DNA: TGTGCCAGCAGTGAAATTGGGACAGACTACGAGCAGTACTTC.

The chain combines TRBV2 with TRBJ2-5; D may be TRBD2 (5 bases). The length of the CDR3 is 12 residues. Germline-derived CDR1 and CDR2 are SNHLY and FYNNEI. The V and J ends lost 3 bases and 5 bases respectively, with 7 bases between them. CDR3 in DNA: TGTGCCAGCAGTGACACGGGGGAGACCCAGTACTTC. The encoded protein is CASSDTGETQYF.

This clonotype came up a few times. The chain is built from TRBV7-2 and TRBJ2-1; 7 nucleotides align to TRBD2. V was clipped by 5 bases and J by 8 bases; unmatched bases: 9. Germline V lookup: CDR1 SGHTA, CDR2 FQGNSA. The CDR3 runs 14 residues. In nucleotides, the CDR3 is TGTGCCAGCAGCCCCGAGTCGGGAGGCGATGAGCAGTTCTTC. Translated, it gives CASSPESGGDEQFF. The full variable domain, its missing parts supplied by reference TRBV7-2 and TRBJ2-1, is GAGVSQSPSNKVTEKGKDVELRCDPISGHTALYWYRQSLGQGLEFLIYFQGNSAPDKSGLPSDRFSAERTGGSVSTLTIQRTQQEDSAVYLCASSPESGGDEQFFGPGTRLTVL.

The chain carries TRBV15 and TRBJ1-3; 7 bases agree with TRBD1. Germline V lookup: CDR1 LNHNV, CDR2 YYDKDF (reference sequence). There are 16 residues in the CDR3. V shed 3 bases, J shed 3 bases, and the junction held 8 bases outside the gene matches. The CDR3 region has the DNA TGTGCCACCAGCAGGGAAATGACAGGGCTTGGAAACACCATATATTTT. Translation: CATSREMTGLGNTIYF.